Listed below are T cell receptor beta chains from one sample, sequenced in a study of lymphopenia after photon versus proton radiotherapy. Sequencing used immunoSEQ multiplex PCR; TCRdb keeps in-frame clones, though not all of them. This table has approximately 50,000 clones, 65% to 85% appearing once. Sequencing used peripheral blood, obtained from a patient treated with photon-based radiotherapy. These receptors all stem from a man aged 50-59 years with gastric cancer. Each CDR3 is given with its conserved first and last residue. D genes are given only for firm matches. Only part of the rows carry a size: once, few, many, or a class if the clone is expanded.

TRBD1 - TRBJ2-3 TRBV18 CASSQGQGSTDTQYF TGTGCCAGCTCACAAGGACAGGGGAGCACAGATACGCAGTATTTT
- - TRBJ1-1 TRBV9 CASSAGAAGTEAFF TGTGCCAGCAGCGCCGGCGCGGCTGGCACTGAAGCTTTCTTT
- - TRBJ2-3 TRBV9 CASSASDYYTDTQYF TGTGCCAGCAGCGCTAGCGACTATTACACAGATACGCAGTATTTT
- - TRBJ2-1 TRBV4-1 CASSQVDLGFSSYNEQFF TGCGCCAGCAGCCAAGTGGATTTGGGGTTTAGCTCCTACAATGAGCAGTTCTTC
- once TRBJ1-1 TRBV4-3 CASSQTGAWTEAFF TGCGCCAGCAGCCAAACGGGGGCATGGACTGAAGCTTTCTTT
- - TRBJ1-3 TRBV7-2 CASSLARGDTIYF TGTGCCAGCAGCTTAGCCCGGGGGGACACCATATATTTT
- - TRBJ2-7 TRBV7-2 CASSLGGRPLYEQYF TGTGCCAGCAGCTTAGGCGGTCGGCCCCTCTACGAGCAGTACTTC
- - TRBJ1-3 TRBV5-1 CASSLGRGTGNTIYF TGCGCCAGCAGCTTGGGGCGGGGAACTGGAAACACCATATATTTT
- - TRBJ1-2 TRBV6-6 CASSYSNRDRPKGYTF TGTGCCAGCAGTTACTCAAATAGGGACCGGCCTAAGGGCTACACCTTC
- - TRBJ1-3 TRBV15 CATSRDLASGNTIYF TGTGCCACCAGCAGAGATCTAGCCTCTGGAAACACCATATATTTT
- - TRBJ1-4 TRBV4-2 CASSQADSATNEKLFF TGTGCCAGCAGCCAGGCAGACAGCGCAACTAATGAAAAACTGTTTTTT
- - TRBJ2-1 TRBV11-2 CASSLDDGRYVNEQFF TGTGCCAGCAGCTTAGATGACGGGAGATACGTCAATGAGCAGTTCTTC
- - TRBJ1-3 TRBV29-1 CSVGDRRSGNTIYF TGCAGCGTTGGGGACCGCCGCTCTGGAAACACCATATATTTT
- few TRBJ1-1 TRBV18 CASSPRDGNTEAFF TGTGCCAGCTCACCGCGGGACGGGAACACTGAAGCTTTCTTT
- - TRBJ2-3 TRBV4-1 CASSQVRGDTQYF TGCGCCAGCAGCCAAGTGAGGGGGGATACGCAGTATTTT
TRBD2 - TRBJ2-5 TRBV5-1 CASSRTSGRAQETQYF TGCGCCAGCAGCAGGACTAGCGGGAGGGCCCAAGAGACCCAGTACTTC
- - TRBJ2-5 TRBV5-4 CASSLGSGETQYF TGTGCCAGCAGCTTAGGATCGGGAGAGACCCAGTACTTC
- - TRBJ2-3 TRBV9 CASSGRNTDTQYF TGTGCCAGCAGCGGGAGAAACACAGATACGCAGTATTTT
TRBD1 - TRBJ1-1 TRBV5-1 CASSSGQGGTEAFF TGCGCCAGCAGCTCCGGACAGGGAGGCACTGAAGCTTTCTTT
- many TRBJ1-2 TRBV5-6 CASSEDKLDGYTF TGTGCCAGCAGCGAGGACAAGTTGGATGGCTACACCTTC
- - TRBJ2-1 TRBV5-4 CASSLWGAESNEQFF TGTGCCAGCAGCTTGTGGGGGGCTGAGAGCAATGAGCAGTTCTTC
- few TRBJ2-1 TRBV7-9 CASSPLGYEQFF TGTGCCAGCAGTCCTTTGGGGTATGAGCAGTTCTTC
TRBD2 - TRBJ2-3 TRBV18 CASSPGLVFVSHF TGTGCCAGCTCTCCAGGACTAGTGTTCGTGAGTCATTTT
TRBD1 - TRBJ1-5 TRBV27 CASMDRASNQPQHF TGTGCCAGCATGGACAGGGCTAGCAATCAGCCCCAGCATTTT
- - TRBJ2-7 TRBV7-8 CASSPTTRYEQYF TGTGCCAGCAGCCCAACGACAAGATACGAGCAGTACTTC
- once TRBJ1-1 TRBV7-2 CASSLVGWSTEAFF TGTGCCAGCAGCTTAGTTGGTTGGAGCACTGAAGCTTTCTTT
- - TRBJ2-1 TRBV30 CAWKVPLGQFF TGTGCCTGGAAGGTACCCCTAGGGCAGTTCTTC
- few TRBJ1-1 TRBV6-5 CASRILPRTEAFF TGTGCCAGCAGGATACTTCCCCGCACTGAAGCTTTCTTT
- once TRBJ2-1 TRBV4-3 CASSQELQDEQFF TGCGCCAGCAGCCAAGAACTTCAGGATGAGCAGTTCTTC
TRBD1 few TRBJ2-5 TRBV2 CASSDDRGKTQYF TGTGCCAGCAGTGATGACAGGGGGAAGACCCAGTACTTC
TRBD1 - TRBJ2-2 TRBV19 CASNLPGQATGELFF TGTGCCAGTAACCTTCCGGGACAGGCAACCGGGGAGCTGTTTTTT
TRBD2 few TRBJ2-1 TRBV13 CASSLGEGYNEQFF TGTGCCAGCAGCTTGGGGGAGGGCTACAATGAGCAGTTCTTC
TRBD2 - TRBJ2-1 TRBV7-2 CASSFGTSGSEQFF TGTGCCAGCAGCTTCGGGACTAGCGGGAGCGAGCAGTTCTTC
- - TRBJ1-4 TRBV2 CATRDQGFNEKLFF TGTGCCACCCGAGACCAGGGGTTTAATGAAAAACTGTTTTTT
- - TRBJ1-5 TRBV7-2 CASSLEGGGQPQHF TGTGCCAGCAGCTTAGAAGGGGGGGGTCAGCCCCAGCATTTT
TRBD2 few TRBJ2-1 TRBV2 CASPRGDWGNSEQFF TGTGCCAGCCCACGGGGGGACTGGGGCAATAGTGAGCAGTTCTTC
TRBD1 - TRBJ2-5 TRBV7-2 CASSLGAGGRETQYF TGTGCCAGCAGCTTAGGGGCAGGGGGCAGGGAGACCCAGTACTTC
TRBD1 - TRBJ1-5 TRBV7-2 CASSLQDREDQPQHF TGTGCCAGCAGCTTACAGGACAGGGAAGATCAGCCCCAGCATTTT
- - TRBJ2-2 TRBV30 CAWSGDKNTGELFF TGTGCCTGGAGTGGGGACAAGAACACCGGGGAGCTGTTTTTT